One T cell receptor (beta chain) is described in this entry. Germline values: CDR1 SQVTM, CDR2 ANQGSEA. The CDR3 runs 13 residues. Between the trimmed V and J ends, which lost 4 bases and 3 bases, there was a span of 13 bases. The record originates from a study of T cells in localized non-small cell lung cancer. TCRdb keeps only in-frame clones here, not all; method: immunoSEQ multiplex PCR. This table has tens of thousands of clones, more than 75% appearing once. V gene TRBV29-1 combines with J gene TRBJ2-7, with D possibly being TRBD1 (5 bases). The TCR originated in a woman aged 35 to 70 with stage I squamous cell lung carcinoma. Source: peripheral blood, taken before any cancer treatment. This CDR3 reads CSVGSGNLYEQYF. The CDR3 DNA reads TGCAGCGTTGGATCAGGGAATCTCTACGAGCAGTACTTC.